This TCR beta chain was sequenced in a study of cytomegalovirus exposure and HLA in healthy donors. Points from the study as a whole: Listed as cytomegalovirus-associated were 150 or so TCR beta chains. CMV serostatus was the sole immune exposure data available.

A note on this clone: The antigen is undetermined.

Per germline, CDR1 SGHVS and CDR2 FQNEAQ. The CDR3 is made up of 12 amino acids. V lost 4 bases to trimming and J lost 8 bases, with 9 bases between them. PCR was performed using 60 Vbeta and 13 Jbeta primers. TCRdb keeps only in-frame clones here, not all; method: immunoSEQ multiplex PCR. The table for this sample gives roughly 73,000 clones. The chain joins TRBV7-8 to TRBJ2-1; possibly TRBD2 for D (5 bases). The material sequenced was PBMCs. The sequence was collected from a female donor in good health and CMV-seropositive. As DNA, the CDR3 is TGTGCCAGCAGCTCGGGGTTTGATGAGCAGTTCTTC. Protein: CASSSGFDEQFF. The full variable domain, in which reference TRBV7-8 and TRBJ2-1 provide the parts outside the CDR3, is GAGVSQSPRYKVAKRGQDVALRCDPISGHVSLFWYQQALGQGPEFLTYFQNEAQLDKSGLPSDRFFAERPEGSVSTLKIQRTQQEDSAVYLCASSSGFDEQFFGPGTRLTVL.